One sample yielded the 18 T cell receptor beta chains listed below, sequenced in a study of beta chain features in type 1 diabetes. Study observations and caveats: TCRB CDR3s were moderately but significantly shorter in Type 1 diabetes patients in all four CD4+ subsets.

The antigens these receptors bind are not known. Expressed TCRB transcripts got sequenced, as all isolated RNA was reverse transcribed. TCRdb's table, derived via immunoSEQ multiplex PCR, lists solely in-frame clones and lacks some. Of roughly 300,000 clones listed, about a tenth are singletons. Material for sequencing was central memory CD4+ T cells from blood. The receptors were gathered from a man aged 25 to 40 with type 1 diabetes.

The chain links TRBV7-9 to TRBJ2-2; D not certain. CDR3 size: 15 residues. The germline V gene has CDR1 SEHNR and CDR2 FQNEAQ (reference sequence). Trimming stripped 3 bases from V and 0 bases from J, with 8 bases between. DNA for the CDR3: TGTGCCAGCAGCTTCTCTCCAGCGAACACCGGGGAGCTGTTTTTT. Residues: CASSFSPANTGELFF.

This CDR3 is CASSDQRQGDTSPLHF. Here the CDR3 DNA reads TGTGCCAGCAGTGACCAAAGACAGGGGGATACTTCACCCCTCCACTTT. The rearrangement links TRBV2 to TRBJ1-6, with 9 bases that match TRBD1. V lost 3 bases to trimming and J lost 9 bases; unmatched junction nucleotides: 9. Germline V lookup: CDR1 SNHLY, CDR2 FYNNEI. This CDR3 is built from 16 residues.

This clone was seen more than once but under ten times. One end of the junction fails to match germline, which may point to a read error. The V call is TRBV6-6, the J call TRBJ1-6; 8 bases map to TRBD1. The CDR3 contains 16 residues. Germline lookup yields CDR1 MNHNY and CDR2 SVGAGI (reference sequence). As DNA, the CDR3 is TGTGCCATCAGTGGGGCAAACAGGGGGAAAGAATCACCCCTCCACTTT. Its translation: CAISGANRGKESPLHF.

The chain links TRBV5-1 to TRBJ2-3; maybe TRBD2 (5 bases). The CDR3 totals 13 residues. Trimming took off 4 bases at V and 2 bases at J, with 8 bases between the two ends. Germline V gene data show CDR1 as SGHRS and CDR2 as YFSETQ. The CDR3 DNA follows: TGCGCCAGCAGCGAGGGTTTCACAGATACGCAGTATTTT. This gives the protein CASSEGFTDTQYF.

The gene calls are TRBV18 and TRBJ2-3; a weak D match, TRBD1 (5 bases). There are 14 residues in the CDR3. V was trimmed by 3 bases and J by 4 bases, leaving 11 bases between them. Germline V CDR1 and CDR2: KGHSH, LQKENI. The CDR3 DNA follows: TGTGCCAGCTCACCTGCAGGGTTCGCAGATACGCAGTATTTT. This translates into CASSPAGFADTQYF. Combining the CDR3 with reference TRBV18 and TRBJ2-3 gives the whole variable domain NAGVMQNPRHLVRRRGQEARLRCSPMKGHSHVYWYRQLPEEGLKFMVYLQKENIIDESGMPKERFSAEFPKEGPSILRIQQVVRGDSAAYFCASSPAGFADTQYFGPGTRLTVL.

This clone has only a few counts. The chain joins TRBV14 to TRBJ2-5; D gene unclear. The CDR3 spans 11 residues. The V end was cut by 4 bases, the J end by 3 bases, with 3 bases between. Germline CDR1 is SGHDN and CDR2 is FVKESK. The CDR3 region is CASSREETQYF. In DNA, the CDR3 is TGTGCCAGCAGCCGAGAAGAGACCCAGTACTTC.

This clone has a handful of counts. The chain links TRBV7-2 to TRBJ2-5; D remains unclear. CDR3 length: 14 amino acids. Trimming cost V 5 bases and J 2 bases, with 12 bases left between them. Germline V gene lookup returns CDR1 SGHTA and CDR2 FQGNSA. The CDR3 coding sequence is TGTGCCAGCAGCCCGAACTACCTTCAAGAGACCCAGTACTTC. Amino acid sequence: CASSPNYLQETQYF.

The rearrangement links TRBV6-5 to TRBJ2-3; D is possibly TRBD2 (5 bases). Germline V CDR1 and CDR2: MNHEY, SVGAGI. V was pared by 2 bases and J by 7 bases, with 19 bases between. The CDR3 is 16 amino acids. Here the CDR3 DNA reads TGTGCCAGCAGTTACGGACTGGGTCGATCAGCAAATACGCAGTATTTT. It specifies CASSYGLGRSANTQYF.

This clone was seen a few times. This chain joins TRBV6-5 and TRBJ1-2; D perhaps matches TRBD1 (5 bases). V lost 6 bases, J lost 4 bases, and 12 bases lay in between. Germline V gene data show CDR1 as MNHEY and CDR2 as SVGAGI. The CDR3 runs to 13 residues. The CDR3 bases are TGTGCCAGCAGCATGACAGATACCTATGGCTACACCTTC. Its translation is CASSMTDTYGYTF.

The CDR3 DNA reads as TGTGCCAGCAGTTACCAGGGGGGTTCCAACGTCCTGACTTTC. It yields the protein CASSYQGGSNVLTF. The chain joins TRBV6-5 to TRBJ2-6; the D gene is possibly TRBD1 (7 bases). V shed 2 bases and J shed 8 bases, with 10 bases lying between them. The CDR3 covers 14 residues. Per the germline V gene, CDR1 is MNHEY and CDR2 is SVGAGI.

This clone has at least ten counts. This chain connects TRBV15 to TRBJ2-7; the match to TRBD2 covers 7 bases. The CDR3 contains 17 residues. Germline CDR1 reads LNHNV; CDR2 reads YYDKDF (reference sequence). Trimming removed 0 bases from V and 5 bases from J; junction bases left unmatched: 13. DNA for the CDR3: TGTGCCACCAGCAGAGAGCCTCCCGGCGGGGGACTGGACGAGCAGTACTTC. Protein: CATSREPPGGGLDEQYF.

The chain joins TRBV29-1 to TRBJ2-1; no firm D call. The germline V gene has CDR1 SQVTM and CDR2 ANQGSEA. V was shortened by 3 bases and J by 0 bases, with 9 bases between the two germline ends. This CDR3 spans 14 amino acids. The CDR3 loop is CSVDSLSSYNEQFF. Here the CDR3 DNA reads TGCAGCGTTGACAGCCTGAGCTCCTACAATGAGCAGTTCTTC.

This clone was counted between two and nine times. J is TRBJ2-1 and V is TRBV28; 7 bases are shared with TRBD2. The V gene end was trimmed by 4 bases and the J gene end by 7 bases; junction bases not matched to a gene: 10. Per the germline V gene, CDR1 is MDHEN and CDR2 is SYDVKM. The length of the CDR3 is 15 residues. This CDR3 reads CASSSAGTTLNEQFF. CDR3 bases: TGTGCCAGCAGTTCTGCCGGGACTACCTTGAATGAGCAGTTCTTC.

This clone came up many times. V and J are TRBV28 and TRBJ2-1, with no clear D. Trimming took off 5 bases at V and 0 bases at J, with 11 bases between the two ends. In germline, CDR1 is MDHEN, CDR2 SYDVKM. This CDR3 contains 15 residues. CDR3 in amino acids: CASSPPASSYNEQFF. CDR3 nucleotide sequence: TGTGCCAGCAGTCCCCCGGCTAGCTCCTACAATGAGCAGTTCTTC.

This clone was observed a handful of times. Other DNA sequences in the sample encode the same CDR3. The J gene is TRBJ2-2, the V gene TRBV19; unclear D gene. Germline CDR1 and CDR2: LNHDA and SQIVND (reference sequence). This CDR3 is 14 amino acids long. V shed 3 bases and J shed 4 bases, with 9 bases lying between them. Here the CDR3 DNA reads TGTGCCAGTAGTATCGGGCAGAGCACCGGGGAGCTGTTTTTT. Encoded protein: CASSIGQSTGELFF.

About this clone: Other nucleotide sequences from this sample produce the same CDR3. This chain links TRBV7-2 with TRBJ2-5, with D perhaps TRBD1 (6 bases). Germline CDR1 and CDR2: SGHTA and FQGNSA. The CDR3 is 13 amino acids. V was shortened by 3 bases and J by 5 bases, with 10 bases between the two germline ends. The CDR3 DNA follows: TGTGCCAGCAGCTTCAACAGGGCGGAGACCCAGTACTTC. Encoded protein: CASSFNRAETQYF.

The gene calls are TRBV9 and TRBJ1-3, with 7 bases identical to TRBD1. Germline loops: CDR1 SGDLS, CDR2 YYNGEE. This CDR3 spans 16 amino acids. With 4 bases clipped from V and 0 bases from J, the junction kept 7 bases outside the gene matches. This CDR3 reads CASSSGQANSGNTIYF. CDR3 bases: TGTGCCAGCAGCTCCGGACAGGCCAACTCTGGAAACACCATATATTTT.

The chain couples TRBV6-5 to TRBJ2-7, with D uncertain. V gave up 4 bases and J gave up 0 bases, with 10 bases separating them. The CDR3 totals 14 residues. CDR1 MNHEY and CDR2 SVGAGI come from the germline V gene. The CDR3 loop is CASSSTGYSYEQYF. The DNA of the CDR3 is TGTGCCAGCAGTTCTACCGGATACTCCTACGAGCAGTACTTC.